The 27 T cell receptor beta chains reported below all come from one sample, sequenced in a study of follicular helper T cells after annual influenza vaccination. TCRdb keeps only in-frame clones here, not all; method: immunoSEQ multiplex PCR. The sample carries about 6,800 clones, roughly four fifths recorded once. Time point denoted: 2015-2016 season, 7 days after influenza vaccination. This specimen consisted of CXCR5- memory CD4+ T cells sorted from blood, obtained 7 days after influenza vaccination. The source is an adult who received the influenza vaccine.

In its sample, this clone was seen a few times. The rearrangement uses TRBV28 and TRBJ2-7; TRBD2 matches 7 bases. Per germline, CDR1 MDHEN and CDR2 SYDVKM. The J segment lost 3 bases and the V segment lost 6 bases, leaving 11 bases of the junction unmatched. This CDR3 comprises 15 residues. The CDR3 loop is CASSVKSSGSYEQYF. The CDR3 DNA reads as TGTGCCAGCAGCGTAAAGTCTAGCGGAAGCTACGAGCAGTACTTC.

This clone was observed once. The V call is TRBV6-4, the J call TRBJ2-1; D remains ambiguous. The V end lost 6 bases, the J end lost 2 bases, and 11 bases lay between the germline ends. This CDR3 is built from 14 residues. CDR1 MRHNA and CDR2 SNTAGT come from the germline V gene. The CDR3 region is CASSQEATYNEQFF. CDR3 coding DNA: TGTGCCAGCAGCCAGGAAGCGACCTACAATGAGCAGTTCTTC.

The chain is built from TRBV19 and TRBJ2-3, with 8 bases aligning to TRBD2. The germline CDR1 and CDR2 sequences are LNHDA and SQIVND (reference sequence). The V gene end was trimmed by 2 bases and the J gene end by 4 bases; junction bases not matched to a gene: 8. This CDR3 has 16 amino acids. CDR3 sequence reads: CASSISGGGMSDTQYF. The CDR3 coding sequence is TGTGCCAGTAGTATAAGCGGGGGTGGCATGTCAGATACGCAGTATTTT.

This clone has a single count. This rearrangement joins TRBV7-6 to TRBJ2-1; 8 bases map to TRBD1. The CDR3 has 19 residues. V gave up 5 bases and J gave up 1 base; unmatched junction bases: 16. Germline loops: CDR1 SGHVS, CDR2 FNYEAQ. The CDR3 DNA reads TGTGCCAGCAGCCATGTGACAGGGGCCACCAGAGGGTCCTACAATGAGCAGTTCTTC. Amino acids: CASSHVTGATRGSYNEQFF.

For the CDR3, the DNA is TGTGCCAGCAGCAAAGGACCGGGGGGGGAAGAGACCCAGTACTTC. Translating it yields CASSKGPGGEETQYF. The chain couples TRBV11-3 to TRBJ2-5; 8 bases are a match to TRBD2. Germline V gives CDR1 SGHNT, CDR2 YENEEA. V lost 5 bases, J lost 3 bases, and 8 bases stayed unmatched. The CDR3 has 15 residues.

The chain combines TRBV11-2 with TRBJ2-1; D uncertain. The CDR3 runs 19 residues. Trimming left V 0 bases short and J 0 bases short, with 18 bases between. From germline, CDR1 is SGHAT and CDR2 FQNNGV. In DNA form, the CDR3 reads TGTGCCAGCAGCTTAGATTGGGTGGCAGCCCTGAGCTCCTACAATGAGCAGTTCTTC. Amino acid sequence: CASSLDWVAALSSYNEQFF.

The chain uses TRBV29-1 and TRBJ1-2; 7 nucleotides align to TRBD1. The CDR3 is made up of 14 amino acids. Per the germline V gene, CDR1 is SQVTM and CDR2 is ANQGSEA. Trimming removed 6 bases from V and 5 bases from J; junction bases left unmatched: 12. Here the CDR3 DNA reads TGCAGCGTCTCTGACGGTCAGGGGGATTATGGCTACACCTTC. Encoded protein: CSVSDGQGDYGYTF.

The CDR3 reads CASSLKWNTEAFF. CDR3 DNA sequence: TGTGCCAGCAGCTTAAAGTGGAACACTGAAGCTTTCTTT. The V call is TRBV7-2, the J call TRBJ1-1, with unresolved D. Looked up from germline, CDR1 is SGHTA and CDR2 is FQGNSA. With 2 bases removed from V and 1 base from J, the gap between germline ends came to 5 bases. This CDR3 spans 13 amino acids.

This chain links TRBV6-1 with TRBJ2-1, with a possible D match to TRBD2 (5 bases). The CDR3 sequence is 13 residues long. CDR1 is MNHNS and CDR2 is SASEGT in the germline V gene. V dropped 5 bases and J dropped 7 bases, with 12 bases sitting between them. For the CDR3, the DNA is TGTGCCAGCAGTCCTTACTCGGGGAATGAGCAGTTCTTC. Protein sequence: CASSPYSGNEQFF.

Here the CDR3 DNA reads TGTGCCAGTATCCCGGGGGGGAGCTCCTACAATGAGCAGTTCTTC. Its translation is CASIPGGSSYNEQFF. The V call is TRBV19, the J call TRBJ2-1, with 8 nucleotides matching TRBD2. The CDR3 runs to 15 residues. The germline V gene encodes CDR1 LNHDA and CDR2 SQIVND (reference sequence). After removal of 7 bases from V and 0 bases from J, the junction contained 5 bases not matched to a gene.

This clone was detected a few times. V and J are TRBV27 and TRBJ1-6; TRBD1 might be the D (5 bases). The germline V gene has CDR1 MNHEY and CDR2 SMNVEV (reference sequence). Trimming took 8 bases from V and 16 from J, leaving 12 bases between them. The CDR3 length is 10 residues. The CDR3: CASGYRSLHF. The CDR3 DNA reads as TGTGCCAGCGGCTACAGGTCTCTCCACTTT.

The chain employs TRBV28 and TRBJ1-2; D call uncertain. With 1 base removed from V and 2 bases from J, the gap between germline ends came to 11 bases. In germline, CDR1 is MDHEN, CDR2 SYDVKM. The length of the CDR3 is 15 residues. The CDR3 DNA reads TGTGCCAGCAGTTTATTTCACTCGTCGAACTATGGCTACACCTTC. Translating it yields CASSLFHSSNYGYTF.

The chain has TRBV6-1 and TRBJ2-4, with D unclear. The CDR3 runs 11 residues. Trimming shortened V by 8 bases and J by 6 bases, and 8 bases separated the two germline ends. Germline CDR1 is MNHNS and CDR2 is SASEGT. DNA for the CDR3: TGTGCCAGCCCTTCCGGAAACATTCAGTACTTC. Translated: CASPSGNIQYF.

The count of this clone is one. The rearrangement links TRBV18 to TRBJ1-1; 9 nucleotides line up with TRBD1. CDR1 is KGHSH and CDR2 is LQKENI in the germline V gene. This CDR3 has 15 residues. V gave up 6 bases and J gave up 1 base; unmatched junction bases: 6. DNA for the CDR3: TGTGCCAGCTCCGTCGGACAGGGGACGAACACTGAAGCTTTCTTT. This translates into CASSVGQGTNTEAFF.

The V call is TRBV9, the J call TRBJ2-2, with 9 nucleotides matching TRBD1. CDR3 size: 15 residues. CDR1 is SGDLS and CDR2 is YYNGEE in the germline V gene. V lost 3 bases to trimming and J lost 7 bases; unmatched junction nucleotides: 7. As DNA, the CDR3 is TGTGCCAGCAGCGCCTACAGGGGGCAGAACGGGGAGCTGTTTTTT. It codes for CASSAYRGQNGELFF.

The chain is built from TRBV4-1 and TRBJ1-6, with 8 bases aligning to TRBD1. CDR3 size: 16 residues. The germline V gene encodes CDR1 MGHRA and CDR2 YSYEKL. V was pared by 1 base and J by 7 bases, with 6 bases of the junction left unmatched. CDR3: CASSQGRTGRNSPLHF. The CDR3, as DNA: TGCGCCAGCAGCCAAGGAAGGACAGGGCGAAATTCACCCCTCCACTTT.

V is TRBV11-2 and J is TRBJ2-5; no clear D. The V and J ends lost 0 bases and 5 bases respectively, with 10 bases between them. Per germline, CDR1 SGHAT and CDR2 FQNNGV. The length of the CDR3 is 14 residues. The CDR3 sequence: CASSLDPFPETQYF. DNA of the CDR3: TGTGCCAGCAGCTTAGATCCCTTTCCGGAGACCCAGTACTTC. Variable domain in full (rest from reference TRBV11-2 and TRBJ2-5): EAGVAQSPRYKIIEKRQSVAFWCNPISGHATLYWYQQILGQGPKLLIQFQNNGVVDDSQLPKDRFSAERLKGVDSTLKIQPAKLEDSAVYLCASSLDPFPETQYFGPGTRLLVL.

In this sample, this clone turned up a few times. The rearrangement uses TRBV7-2 and TRBJ1-4; D is undetermined. CDR1 and CDR2 from the germline V gene are SGHTA and FQGNSA. The CDR3 contains 13 residues. V lost 5 bases and J lost 8, with 12 bases in between. Here the CDR3 reads CASSPHMREKLFF. Here the CDR3 DNA reads TGTGCCAGCAGCCCACACATGAGGGAAAAACTGTTTTTT.

The rearrangement joins TRBV28 to TRBJ2-3; D is unclear. The length of the CDR3 is 14 residues. CDR1 is MDHEN and CDR2 is SYDVKM in the germline V gene. Between the trimmed V and J ends, which lost 7 bases and 4 bases, there was a span of 15 bases. CDR3: CASTPRPTADTQYF. CDR3 in DNA: TGTGCCAGCACCCCCCGGCCCACAGCAGATACGCAGTATTTT.

The chain has TRBV6-5 and TRBJ1-2; 10 nucleotides agree with TRBD1. Germline loops: CDR1 MNHEY, CDR2 SVGAGI. There are 14 residues in the CDR3. Losses at the gene ends were 6 bases for V and 2 bases for J; bases not matched to a gene: 3. The CDR3 is CASRGTGENYGYTF. CDR3 nucleotides: TGTGCCAGCAGAGGGACAGGGGAGAACTATGGCTACACCTTC.

The rearrangement links TRBV5-6 to TRBJ1-2; D is perhaps TRBD1 (6 bases). The V gene's germline CDR1 is SGHDT and CDR2 YYEEEE. The CDR3 is 12 amino acids. Trimming stripped 4 bases from V and 8 bases from J, with 12 bases between. The CDR3 region has the DNA TGTGCCAGCAGCCGGGGGACACGGGGCTACACCTTC. It translates to CASSRGTRGYTF.

The chain combines TRBV13 with TRBJ2-2, with D perhaps matching TRBD2 (6 bases). The CDR3 consists of 13 residues. Germline CDR1 reads PRHDT; CDR2 reads FYEKMQ (reference sequence). The CDR3 DNA reads as TGTGCAAGTCGGGGGACGAACACCGGGGAGCTGTTTTTT. Its protein product is CASRGTNTGELFF.

This clone came up a few times. The genes are TRBV5-1 and TRBJ2-7; D is ambiguous. Trimming cost V 5 bases and J 3 bases, with 6 bases left between them. Germline CDR1 and CDR2: SGHRS and YFSETQ. The CDR3 consists of 11 residues. This CDR3 reads CASRGNYEQYF. The CDR3 DNA follows: TGCGCCAGCAGAGGCAACTACGAGCAGTACTTC.

V is TRBV5-1 and J is TRBJ1-2; possibly TRBD1 for D (6 bases). This CDR3 is built from 14 residues. Trimming cost V 0 bases and J 6 bases, with 12 bases left between them. The V gene's germline CDR1 is SGHRS and CDR2 YFSETQ. The CDR3 nucleotides are TGCGCCAGCAGCTTGGGCAGGGGTGACGATGGCTACACCTTC. It is translated as CASSLGRGDDGYTF.

This chain connects TRBV7-2 to TRBJ2-1; TRBD2 might be the D (5 bases). The CDR3 sequence is 16 residues long. Germline values: CDR1 SGHTA, CDR2 FQGNSA. Trimming stripped 5 bases from V and 0 bases from J, with 14 bases between. In nucleotides, the CDR3 is TGTGCCAGCAGCCCCTGGACTTCTAGCTCCTACAATGAGCAGTTCTTC. This gives the protein CASSPWTSSSYNEQFF.

This rearrangement joins TRBV7-2 to TRBJ1-1; no clear D. Germline V lookup: CDR1 SGHTA, CDR2 FQGNSA. This CDR3 spans 13 amino acids. Trimming pared 4 bases from V and 4 bases from J, leaving 10 bases between. CDR3 loop: CASSSADTTEAFF. Here the CDR3 DNA reads TGTGCCAGCAGCTCCGCCGACACCACTGAAGCTTTCTTT.

A few counts support this clone. The chain joins TRBV7-2 to TRBJ1-5; D might be TRBD1 (5 bases). V shed 5 bases and J shed 1 base, with 6 bases lying between them. This CDR3 spans 13 amino acids. Germline V lookup: CDR1 SGHTA, CDR2 FQGNSA. The CDR3 region has the DNA TGTGCCAGCAGCCGGGACAGCAATCAGCCCCAGCATTTT. It codes for CASSRDSNQPQHF.